The clone carrying this T cell receptor beta chain has a count of ten or more. The target antigen is unknown. The sample belongs to a study of molecular identifiers for immune sequencing clone quantification. General observations from the study: Over 99% of effector molecules, but under 1% in naive cells, were held by clones with more than 20 RNA copies.

Input for naive CD8 libraries was about 19,000 to 1,100,000 sorted cells; the RNA fraction used was 10%, 30% or 50%. TCRdb passed the PCR reads through MiXCR, listing each CDR3 protein once. The table shows about 500,000 distinct CDR3 sequences, with about 26% occurring only once. Between the trimmed V and J ends, which lost 0 bases and 1 base, there was a span of 12 bases. This CDR3 spans 16 amino acids. Germline-derived CDR1 and CDR2 are MNHEY and SVGAGI. Material: naive CD8+ T cells from blood, with Jurkat cell RNA spiked in. Subset given: FACS-sorted CD8+CD4-CCR7+CD45RA+ naive T cells. This clonotype originated in a human donor in good health. Some libraries in this study had Jurkat cell RNA spiked in. The V gene is TRBV6-5, the J gene TRBJ1-1, with D perhaps matching TRBD1 (6 bases). CDR3 sequence reads: CASSYSMQGRNTEAFF. CDR3 nucleotide sequence: TGTGCCAGCAGTTACTCGATGCAGGGGCGGAACACTGAAGCTTTCTTT.